Sequencing of this TCR beta chain was carried out in a study of T cells in Graves' hyperthyroidism and ophthalmopathy. Each patient was aged 18 to 65 and had newly diagnosed hyperthyroidism of under 2 months' duration. Each 10 ml fresh peripheral blood draw supplied the PBMCs. To note about this clonotype: Antigen unknown.

Points from the study as a whole: In simple terms, a model built on 13 V-J features told ophthalmopathy apart from stable hyperthyroidism.

The CDR3 has 15 residues. V shed 3 bases and J shed 7 bases, with 13 bases lying between them. CDR1 is MDHEN, CDR2 SYDVKM, per germline. RNA transcripts served as the template for amplifying TCR beta CDR3 regions. In the first-round RT-PCR of the TCR CDR3, the HTBI primer set was used. Each CDR3 protein is one row after TCRdb ran MiXCR on the multiplex PCR reads. The sample lists around 200,000 distinct CDR3 sequences, 17% occurring once. The TCR sequence derives from a woman aged 45 to 65 with Graves' hyperthyroidism. The chain combines TRBV28 with TRBJ1-6; tentatively, D is TRBD1 (5 bases). The sample taken for sequencing was blood. Here the CDR3 reads CASSFRQGRNSPLHF. The CDR3 nucleotides are TGTGCCAGCAGTTTTCGGCAGGGACGAAATTCACCCCTCCACTTT.